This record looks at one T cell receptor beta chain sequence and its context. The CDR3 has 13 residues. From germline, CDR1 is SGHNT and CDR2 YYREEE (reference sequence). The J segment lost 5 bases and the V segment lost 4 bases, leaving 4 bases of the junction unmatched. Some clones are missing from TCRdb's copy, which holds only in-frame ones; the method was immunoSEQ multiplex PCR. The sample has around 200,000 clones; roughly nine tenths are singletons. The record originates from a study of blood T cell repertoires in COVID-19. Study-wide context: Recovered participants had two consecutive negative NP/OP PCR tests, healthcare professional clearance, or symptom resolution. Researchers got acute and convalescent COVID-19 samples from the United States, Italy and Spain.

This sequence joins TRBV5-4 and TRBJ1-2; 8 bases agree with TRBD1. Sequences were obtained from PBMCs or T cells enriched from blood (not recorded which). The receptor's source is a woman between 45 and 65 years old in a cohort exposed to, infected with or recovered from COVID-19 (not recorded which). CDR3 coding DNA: TGTGCCAGCAGCCAGGACAGGGAATATGGCTACACCTTC. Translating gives CASSQDREYGYTF.